This TCR beta chain was identified during a study of T cell responses to AZD1222 COVID-19 vaccine. Sequencing used immunoSEQ multiplex PCR; TCRdb keeps in-frame clones, though not all of them. The sample consists of tens of thousands of clones, around 88% of them appearing once. Some second doses came at about 4 weeks and others at about 12 weeks; these were pooled. Looked up from germline, CDR1 is LGHNA and CDR2 is YSLEER. This CDR3 has 14 residues. V lost 6 bases to trimming and J lost 8 bases, with 17 bases between them. Sample: peripheral blood, taken 28 days after the second AZD1222 dose. This sequence joins TRBV4-3 and TRBJ2-1; possibly TRBD2 for D (6 bases). This TCR was recovered from an adult who received the AZD1222 COVID-19 vaccine. DNA of the CDR3: TGCGCCAGCAGAGATACTGGCGGGGTCGATGAGCAGTTCTTC. This sequence encodes CASRDTGGVDEQFF.